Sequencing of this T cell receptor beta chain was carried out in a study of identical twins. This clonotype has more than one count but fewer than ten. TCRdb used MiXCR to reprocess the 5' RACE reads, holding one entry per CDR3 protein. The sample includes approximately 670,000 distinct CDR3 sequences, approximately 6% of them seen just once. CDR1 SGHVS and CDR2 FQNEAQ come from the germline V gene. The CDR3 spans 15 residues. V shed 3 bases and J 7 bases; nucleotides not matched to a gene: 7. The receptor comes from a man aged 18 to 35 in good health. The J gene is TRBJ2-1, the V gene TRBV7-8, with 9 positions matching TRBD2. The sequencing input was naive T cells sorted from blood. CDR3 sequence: CASSFLGLAGNEQFF. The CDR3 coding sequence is TGTGCCAGCAGCTTCCTGGGGCTAGCGGGGAATGAGCAGTTCTTC.